This TCR beta chain was identified in a study of yellow fever vaccine responses in identical twins. TCRdb ran MiXCR on the RT-PCR reads and lists one entry per CDR3 protein. Of approximately 600 distinct CDR3 sequences listed, around 69% are singletons. Per the germline V gene, CDR1 is MGHRA and CDR2 is YSYEKL. Trimming took 0 bases from V and 3 from J; bases not matched to a gene: 1. The CDR3 length is 15 residues. This rearrangement joins TRBV4-1 to TRBJ2-7; 11 positions agree with TRBD1. The receptor comes from a female donor who received the yellow fever vaccine. This specimen was T cells from blood (PBMCs), unsorted or a sorted subset (not recorded which), taken before or after yellow fever vaccination (not recorded which). CDR3 region: CASSQEGQGVYEQYF. The CDR3 region has the DNA TGCGCCAGCAGCCAAGAGGGACAGGGGGTCTACGAGCAGTACTTC.